A single sample is the source of the 26 T cell receptor beta chains below, sequenced in a study of Ad26.COV2.S vaccination and SARS-CoV-2 variants. Regarding treatment: 15 to 20 received Ad26.COV2.S at low or high dose, single or two shots; about five received placebo; per-sample allocation not given. Vaccine and placebo recipients were sampled on day 63 after the first injection. Profiling relied on immunoSEQ multiplex PCR, and the TCRdb table lists in-frame clones only, not all of them. The sample yields 410,000 or so clones, 75% to 95% seen once. Here the sequenced sample was peripheral blood, taken in a trial of Ad26.COV2.S vaccine versus placebo. The receptor source for this set is a person aged 18-60 years who received the Ad26.COV2.S COVID-19 vaccine or a placebo.

The gene calls are TRBV27 and TRBJ1-2, with D possibly TRBD1 on 5 matching bases. Germline-derived CDR1 and CDR2 are MNHEY and SMNVEV (reference sequence). V was pared by 6 bases and J by 2 bases, with 13 bases between. CDR3 size: 14 residues. The chain's CDR3 is CASRSWGNNYGYTF. The CDR3 region has the DNA TGTGCCAGCAGATCATGGGGGAACAACTATGGCTACACCTTC.

The chain employs TRBV18 and TRBJ1-5; 8 bases agree with TRBD1. The junction had 8 bases not matched to a gene; V was cut back by 4 bases and J by 3 bases. Germline assignment: CDR1 KGHSH and CDR2 LQKENI. This CDR3 has 16 amino acids. In nucleotides, the CDR3 is TGTGCCAGCTCACAATATCCGGGACAGGTCAATCAGCCCCAGCATTTT. Translated, it gives CASSQYPGQVNQPQHF. Using reference TRBV18 and TRBJ1-5 for the parts outside the CDR3, the full variable domain is NAGVMQNPRHLVRRRGQEARLRCSPMKGHSHVYWYRQLPEEGLKFMVYLQKENIIDESGMPKERFSAEFPKEGPSILRIQQVVRGDSAAYFCASSQYPGQVNQPQHFGDGTRLSIL.

V and J are TRBV6-6 and TRBJ2-7; perhaps TRBD2 as D (6 bases). Per germline, CDR1 MNHNY and CDR2 SVGAGI (reference sequence). The V end was cut by 6 bases, the J end by 2 bases, with 11 bases between. This CDR3 comprises 13 residues. The CDR3 nucleotides are TGTGCCAGCAGGCGGGACCGAGCCTACGAGCAGTACTTC. This translates into CASRRDRAYEQYF.

This clone was seen only once. The V and J genes are TRBV2 and TRBJ2-3; no firm D call. V was pared by 6 bases and J by 0 bases, with 13 bases between. Germline V CDR1 and CDR2: SNHLY, FYNNEI. The CDR3 contains 15 residues. The CDR3 region has the DNA TGTGCCAGCAGCACCCGGGCGACTAGCACAGATACGCAGTATTTT. This sequence encodes CASSTRATSTDTQYF. Drawing the rest from reference TRBV2 and TRBJ2-3, the complete variable domain is EPEVTQTPSHQVTQMGQEVILRCVPISNHLYFYWYRQILGQKVEFLVSFYNNEISEKSEIFDDQFSVERPDGSNFTLKIRSTKLEDSAMYFCASSTRATSTDTQYFGPGTRLTVL.

The chain uses TRBV10-2 and TRBJ1-5; possible D gene TRBD1, 5 bases. CDR1 is WSHSY and CDR2 is SAAADI in the germline V gene. Trimming cost V 1 base and J 6 bases, with 13 bases left between them. The CDR3 has 15 residues. The CDR3 loop reads CASSEFEAGGQPQHF. The CDR3 nucleotides are TGCGCCAGCAGTGAGTTCGAAGCCGGGGGTCAGCCCCAGCATTTT.

The chain combines TRBV4-3 with TRBJ1-2, with a possible D match to TRBD1 (6 bases). The germline V and J ends were trimmed by 1 base and 14 bases, with 23 bases remaining between them. Germline assignment: CDR1 LGHNA and CDR2 YSLEER. The CDR3 contains 15 residues. The CDR3 nucleotides read TGCGCCAGCAGCCAAGTGGGCGGACAGAGGCAGCATAGGACCTTC. Translated, it gives CASSQVGGQRQHRTF.

The chain links TRBV7-9 to TRBJ1-4; D is possibly TRBD1 (5 bases). Germline V gene data show CDR1 as SEHNR and CDR2 as FQNEAQ (reference sequence). V lost 7 bases and J 6 bases, leaving 18 bases between the germline ends. The CDR3 is made up of 15 amino acids. CDR3 sequence: CASTNQGGRDEKLFF. The CDR3, as DNA: TGTGCCAGCACCAATCAGGGAGGGCGGGATGAAAAACTGTTTTTT.

V gene TRBV6-5 combines with J gene TRBJ2-2; the D gene could be TRBD1 or TRBD2 (5 bases each). Trimming took 6 bases from V and 6 from J, leaving 17 bases between them. CDR1 and CDR2 from the germline V gene are MNHEY and SVGAGI. The CDR3 totals 15 residues. The CDR3: CASRSWDPDAGELFF. The CDR3 DNA is TGTGCCAGCAGAAGCTGGGACCCGGACGCCGGGGAGCTGTTTTTT.

V gene TRBV5-1 combines with J gene TRBJ2-5; a weak D match, TRBD1 (5 bases). Trimming removed 4 bases from V and 2 bases from J, with 12 bases in between. The CDR3 has 14 residues. Germline V gene lookup returns CDR1 SGHRS and CDR2 YFSETQ. The CDR3 loop reads CASSRTRWQETQYF. In nucleotides, the CDR3 is TGCGCCAGCAGCAGGACACGGTGGCAAGAGACCCAGTACTTC.

The gene calls are TRBV30 and TRBJ2-7, with 10 bases lining up with TRBD2. This CDR3 region has 14 residues. V lost 6 bases to trimming and J lost 2 bases; unmatched junction nucleotides: 7. The V gene's germline CDR1 is GTSNPN and CDR2 SVGIG (reference sequence). The chain's CDR3 is CACQPSGSTYEQYF. In DNA form, the CDR3 reads TGTGCCTGCCAACCTAGCGGGAGTACCTACGAGCAGTACTTC.

J is TRBJ1-2 and V is TRBV6-5; D is possibly TRBD1 (6 bases). Germline V CDR1 and CDR2: MNHEY, SVGAGI. This CDR3 is 13 amino acids long. Between the trimmed V and J ends, which lost 4 bases and 8 bases, there was a span of 14 bases. In DNA, the CDR3 is TGTGCCAGCAGTTCTACAGGGTACGGCGGCTACACCTTC. Its translation is CASSSTGYGGYTF.

This chain connects TRBV3-1 (or the pseudogene TRBV3-2) to TRBJ2-1; TRBD2 agrees at 13 bases. CDR3 length: 14 residues. Per germline, CDR1 LGHDT and CDR2 YNNKEL (reference sequence). Trimming cost V 7 bases and J 8 bases; bases outside gene matches: 5. In nucleotides, the CDR3 is TGTGCCAGCACCCGGACTAGCGGGAGCGATGAGCAGTTCTTC. It codes for CASTRTSGSDEQFF.

The gene calls are TRBV18 and TRBJ2-5; the D is unclear. The CDR3 spans 13 residues. CDR1 is KGHSH, CDR2 LQKENI, per germline. Between the trimmed V and J ends, which lost 3 bases and 3 bases, there was a span of 8 bases. The CDR3, as DNA: TGTGCCAGCTCACCCTTAGCTGAAGAGACCCAGTACTTC. Protein sequence: CASSPLAEETQYF. Supplemented by reference TRBV18 and TRBJ2-5, the full variable domain reads NAGVMQNPRHLVRRRGQEARLRCSPMKGHSHVYWYRQLPEEGLKFMVYLQKENIIDESGMPKERFSAEFPKEGPSILRIQQVVRGDSAAYFCASSPLAEETQYFGPGTRLLVL.

J is TRBJ2-1 and V is TRBV14; 8 nucleotides line up with TRBD2. Germline lookup yields CDR1 SGHDN and CDR2 FVKESK. V lost 4 bases and J lost 4; bases outside the gene matches: 3. The CDR3 is 14 amino acids. The CDR3 sequence is CASSLREGYNEQFF. In DNA form, the CDR3 reads TGTGCCAGCAGCCTACGGGAGGGTTACAATGAGCAGTTCTTC.

The chain employs TRBV29-1 and TRBJ1-1; D is perhaps TRBD1 (6 bases). This CDR3 region has 14 residues. Germline CDR1 reads SQVTM; CDR2 reads ANQGSEA. V was trimmed by 1 base and J by 3 bases, leaving 12 bases between them. The CDR3 is CSVEVPGADTEAFF. CDR3 in DNA: TGCAGCGTTGAAGTTCCAGGGGCGGACACTGAAGCTTTCTTT.

The chain combines TRBV5-1 with TRBJ2-3, with TRBD2 as a possible D gene (6 bases). The length of the CDR3 is 15 residues. The V gene lost 1 base and the J gene lost 2 bases, with 11 bases spanning the gap. Germline CDR1 reads SGHRS; CDR2 reads YFSETQ. As DNA, the CDR3 is TGCGCCAGCAGCTTGATTAGCGGTTCCACAGATACGCAGTATTTT. It specifies CASSLISGSTDTQYF.

The genes are TRBV7-3 and TRBJ1-1, with unresolved D. The CDR3 consists of 12 residues. Trimming removed 4 bases from V and 6 bases from J, with 9 bases in between. Germline lookup yields CDR1 SGHTA and CDR2 FQGTGA. CDR3 in amino acids: CASSSGNAEAFF. The CDR3 bases are TGTGCCAGCAGCTCAGGCAATGCTGAAGCTTTCTTT.

This CDR3 reads CASSPILAGGELFF. Here the CDR3 DNA reads TGTGCCAGCAGCCCTATACTAGCGGGAGGGGAGCTGTTTTTT. The J gene is TRBJ2-2, the V gene TRBV9; 10 bases are a match to TRBD2. The germline V gene has CDR1 SGDLS and CDR2 YYNGEE. The CDR3 length is 14 residues. Germline trimming cut 4 bases from V and 8 bases from J; bases unmatched to any gene: 5.

The chain combines TRBV18 with TRBJ2-7; 7 bases fit TRBD1. The CDR3 contains 15 residues. The trim removed 6 bases at V and 7 bases at J, leaving 15 bases unmatched. Germline CDR1 KGHSH, CDR2 LQKENI. The CDR3 sequence is CASSTAGGGRGEQYF. Written as DNA, the CDR3 is TGTGCCAGCTCGACCGCAGGGGGTGGTCGGGGTGAGCAGTACTTC.

The CDR3 DNA reads TGCGCCAGCAGGGGGACCCCGGAGGGGTCCTACAATGAGCAGTTCTTC. Residues: CASRGTPEGSYNEQFF. The V call is TRBV10-1, the J call TRBJ2-1; maybe TRBD2 (6 bases). CDR1 and CDR2 from the germline V gene are WNHNN and SYGVQD (reference sequence). This CDR3 spans 16 amino acids. V was shortened by 6 bases and J by 1 base, with 16 bases between the two germline ends.

This chain uses TRBV5-5 with TRBJ2-1; TRBD2 matches at 14 bases. V was clipped by 3 bases and J by 9 bases; unmatched bases: 5. Germline lookup yields CDR1 SGHKS and CDR2 YYEKEE (reference sequence). This CDR3 is built from 15 residues. CDR3 sequence reads: CASSWGLAGVFEQFF. The CDR3 DNA follows: TGTGCCAGCAGCTGGGGACTAGCGGGAGTATTTGAGCAGTTCTTC.

This sequence joins TRBV6-2 or TRBV6-3 and TRBJ2-7; 9 bases align to TRBD1. Germline trimming cut 6 bases from V and 3 bases from J; bases unmatched to any gene: 3. Germline-derived CDR1 and CDR2 are MNHEY and SVGEGT. The CDR3 contains 13 residues. CDR3 DNA: TGTGCCAGCAGCCTGGGACAGGGCTACGAGCAGTACTTC. Protein product: CASSLGQGYEQYF.

The genes are TRBV5-6 and TRBJ2-5, with TRBD2 as a possible D gene (5 bases). Germline V gene lookup returns CDR1 SGHDT and CDR2 YYEEEE. This CDR3 spans 13 amino acids. V lost 0 bases to trimming and J lost 6 bases, with 9 bases between them. The CDR3 DNA is TGTGCCAGCAGCTTGGGGACTGTGAAGACCCAGTACTTC. Encoded protein: CASSLGTVKTQYF.

This clone was detected only once. The V and J genes are TRBV6-2 or TRBV6-3 and TRBJ1-5, with TRBD1 as a possible D gene (5 bases). Per germline, CDR1 MNHEY and CDR2 SVGEGT. V was trimmed by 2 bases and J by 5 bases, leaving 13 bases between them. CDR3 length: 15 amino acids. CDR3 protein: CASSYERQGYQPQHF. CDR3 nucleotides: TGTGCCAGCAGTTACGAACGGCAGGGATATCAGCCCCAGCATTTT.

V is TRBV29-1 and J is TRBJ2-7; 13 positions match TRBD2. The CDR3 is 15 amino acids. Germline CDR1 reads SQVTM; CDR2 reads ANQGSEA. The J segment lost 2 bases and the V segment lost 4 bases, leaving 5 bases of the junction unmatched. The CDR3 nucleotides read TGCAGCGTTGGACCTACTAGCGGGAGGGCCTACGAGCAGTACTTC. Encoded protein: CSVGPTSGRAYEQYF.

This rearrangement joins TRBV19 to TRBJ2-4, with 9 bases matching TRBD2. Trimming removed 5 bases from V and 2 bases from J; junction bases left unmatched: 13. The CDR3 runs to 18 residues. CDR1 and CDR2 from the germline V gene are LNHDA and SQIVND (reference sequence). The CDR3 region is CASSPLAGVVSPKNIQYF. The CDR3 DNA is TGTGCCAGTAGTCCATTAGCGGGAGTAGTGAGTCCCAAAAACATTCAGTACTTC. Based on the CDR3 plus reference TRBV19 and TRBJ2-4, the full variable domain is DGGITQSPKYLFRKEGQNVTLSCEQNLNHDAMYWYRQDPGQGLRLIYYSQIVNDFQKGDIAEGYSVSREKKESFPLTVTSAQKNPTAFYLCASSPLAGVVSPKNIQYFGAGTRLSVL.